The rows below give T cell receptor beta chains drawn from one sample of a study of blood T cell repertoires in COVID-19. The repertoire was sequenced with immunoSEQ multiplex PCR; TCRdb's copy has only in-frame clones and lacks some. This sample carries 250,000 or so clones, roughly nine tenths of them seen once, and the ten largest clones take 1.2%. Source material: PBMCs or T cells enriched from blood (not recorded which). The receptors derive from a human donor in a cohort exposed to, infected with or recovered from COVID-19 (not recorded which). The donor label of this sample is uncertain. Each CDR3 is given with its conserved first and last residue. A D gene is named only where the DNA matches it firmly. Not every row has a clone size; where given, it reads once, few, many or a size class.

V	size	J	D	DNA	CDR3
TRBV29-1	.	TRBJ1-1	.	TGCAGCGTGCAACAGGACAACACTGAAGCTTTCTTT	CSVQQDNTEAFF
TRBV7-8	.	TRBJ2-5	TRBD1	TGTGCCAGCAGCCTAGAGTGGCTGAGGGGGCCAGAGACCCAGTACTTC	CASSLEWLRGPETQYF
TRBV30	.	TRBJ1-6	.	TGTGCCTGGAGTTCTGGAGACCGCTCCTATAATTCACCCCTCCACTTT	CAWSSGDRSYNSPLHF
TRBV7-2	.	TRBJ2-5	TRBD1	TGTGCCAGCAGCGGCTCCCTCCGGGACAGGGGAAAGACCCAGTACTTC	CASSGSLRDRGKTQYF
TRBV3-1/TRBV3-2	.	TRBJ2-5	TRBD2	TGTGCCAGCAGCCAACGGGGGGGAGGGGAGACCCAGTACTTC	CASSQRGGGETQYF
TRBV5-1	.	TRBJ1-1	TRBD1	TGCGCCAGCAGCTTGGACAGGGGAATGAACACTGAAGCTTTCTTT	CASSLDRGMNTEAFF
TRBV7-8	.	TRBJ1-5	TRBD1	TGTGCCAGCAGCCGCCGGGACAGGGGTCAGCCCCAGCATTTT	CASSRRDRGQPQHF
TRBV29-1	.	TRBJ1-2	.	TGCAGCGGCCGCGCCCTACAGACTACCGGAGGCTACACCTTC	CSGRALQTTGGYTF
TRBV10-3	.	TRBJ1-2	TRBD1	TGTGCCATCAGTGAGTTGACAGGGAACTATGGCTACACCTTC	CAISELTGNYGYTF
TRBV2	.	TRBJ1-2	.	TGTGCCAGCAGCTCCGACAGAGCCTATGGCTACACCTTC	CASSSDRAYGYTF
TRBV4-2	.	TRBJ1-5	.	TGTGCCAGCAGCCAAGAACGGGGAGGGCAGCCCCAGCATTTT	CASSQERGGQPQHF
TRBV7-3	once	TRBJ2-3	.	TGTGCCAGCAGCTTGGTCGGGGGACAGACAGATACGCAGTATTTT	CASSLVGGQTDTQYF
TRBV4-3	.	TRBJ1-1	.	TGCGCCAGCAGCCAAGTTCGGGGGAATATGAACACTGAAGCTTTCTTT	CASSQVRGNMNTEAFF
TRBV5-5	.	TRBJ2-7	TRBD1	TGTGCCAGCAGCTTAGCCGCAGGGGGCTACGAGCAGTACTTC	CASSLAAGGYEQYF
TRBV7-9	.	TRBJ1-6	TRBD1	TGTGCCAGCAGACCCCGACAGGGGACGAAAGAGAATTCACCCCTCCACTTT	CASRPRQGTKENSPLHF